Presented here are 23 T cell receptor beta chains from one specimen sequenced in a study of shared T cell receptors in the human thymus. Sequencing was performed with immunoSEQ multiplex PCR; in TCRdb, only in-frame clones are kept and a portion is missing. In the table there are 720,000 or so clones, approximately 83% of which are singletons. These records were also assigned to another study, of human thymus T cells.

Sequencing was performed on thymocytes. These receptor sequences come from a girl under three years old with a congenital heart defect.

Of note for this clone: One junction end disagrees with the germline gene, perhaps due to a read error. This sample includes further DNA sequences coding for the same CDR3. The V gene is TRBV15, the J gene TRBJ1-2, with 7 positions matching TRBD1. This CDR3 comprises 16 residues. Germline CDR1 LNHNV, CDR2 YYDKDF (reference sequence). The DNA for the CDR3 is TGTGCCACCAGCAAGCACCCGGGACAGCCAGTCTATGGCTACACCTTT. The encoded protein is CATSKHPGQPVYGYTF.

The V and J genes are TRBV19 and TRBJ1-2; D is unresolved. Per the germline V gene, CDR1 is LNHDA and CDR2 is SQIVND (reference sequence). Trimming stripped 1 base from V and 8 bases from J, with 11 bases between. The CDR3 is made up of 13 amino acids. The DNA for the CDR3 is TGTGCCAGTAGTATAGTTCCGGGATCAGGCTACACCTTC. This sequence encodes CASSIVPGSGYTF.

V and J are TRBV14 and TRBJ1-1, with D uncertain. In germline, CDR1 is SGHDN, CDR2 FVKESK. The CDR3 loop spans 15 amino acids. V gave up 1 base and J gave up 4 bases, with 13 bases separating them. This CDR3 reads CASSQGGFKGTEAFF. DNA of the CDR3: TGTGCCAGCAGCCAAGGAGGGTTCAAAGGCACTGAAGCTTTCTTT.

The chain couples TRBV27 to TRBJ1-1; 9 bases align to TRBD1. The V segment lost 5 bases and the J segment 2 bases; nucleotides outside the gene matches: 12. The CDR3 extends over 17 amino acids. Germline V gene lookup returns CDR1 MNHEY and CDR2 SMNVEV (reference sequence). CDR3 loop: CASSAGDRAKINTEAFF. CDR3 DNA: TGTGCCAGCAGTGCTGGGGACAGGGCGAAGATTAACACTGAAGCTTTCTTT.

The chain links TRBV4-3 to TRBJ2-7, with 9 bases lining up with TRBD2. CDR1 LGHNA and CDR2 YSLEER come from the germline V gene. The CDR3 loop spans 21 amino acids. The V gene end was trimmed by 0 bases and the J gene end by 2 bases; junction bases not matched to a gene: 20. CDR3: CASSQDAGGVAGGPFTYEQYF. Written as DNA, the CDR3 is TGCGCCAGCAGCCAAGATGCGGGCGGGGTTGCGGGGGGGCCTTTTACCTACGAGCAGTACTTC.

The V gene is TRBV27, the J gene TRBJ2-7; 8 nucleotides line up with TRBD1. The CDR3 is made up of 15 amino acids. V was pared by 4 bases and J by 3 bases, with 8 bases of the junction left unmatched. Per the germline V gene, CDR1 is MNHEY and CDR2 is SMNVEV (reference sequence). CDR3 sequence reads: CASSSATGEYYEQYF. CDR3 in DNA: TGTGCCAGCAGTTCAGCGACAGGGGAGTACTACGAGCAGTACTTC.

CDR3 nucleotide sequence: TGTGCCAGCAGCCGCCGGACAGGGGAGAACACTGAAGCTTTCTTT. It yields the protein CASSRRTGENTEAFF. J is TRBJ1-1 and V is TRBV2, with 9 nucleotides matching TRBD1. The CDR3 extends over 15 amino acids. The V and J ends lost 6 bases and 1 base, in that order; junction bases with no gene match: 6. CDR1 and CDR2 from the germline V gene are SNHLY and FYNNEI. The full variable domain, its missing parts supplied by reference TRBV2 and TRBJ1-1, is EPEVTQTPSHQVTQMGQEVILRCVPISNHLYFYWYRQILGQKVEFLVSFYNNEISEKSEIFDDQFSVERPDGSNFTLKIRSTKLEDSAMYFCASSRRTGENTEAFFGQGTRLTVV.

The chain links TRBV11-2 to TRBJ1-4; D uncertain. Per the germline V gene, CDR1 is SGHAT and CDR2 is FQNNGV. Trimming left V 1 base short and J 7 bases short, with 10 bases between. The CDR3 loop spans 14 amino acids. CDR3 loop: CASSLAGYSEKLFF. The CDR3 DNA reads TGTGCCAGCAGCTTAGCCGGGTATAGTGAAAAACTGTTTTTT.

The V and J genes are TRBV19 and TRBJ1-2; D is undetermined. Germline V gene data show CDR1 as LNHDA and CDR2 as SQIVND (reference sequence). The CDR3 sequence is 15 residues long. Trimming stripped 3 bases from V and 6 bases from J, with 17 bases between. CDR3 sequence: CASSIPLGGRNGYTF. The CDR3 nucleotides read TGTGCCAGTAGTATTCCCCTAGGAGGGCGGAATGGCTACACCTTC.

This clone was detected a few times. This chain uses TRBV11-2 with TRBJ2-3, with TRBD1 matching over 7 bases. The trim removed 7 bases at V and 2 bases at J, leaving 9 bases unmatched. There are 15 residues in the CDR3. The germline V gene encodes CDR1 SGHAT and CDR2 FQNNGV. CDR3 sequence: CASNLRQGPTDTQYF. The CDR3 bases are TGTGCCAGCAACCTCAGACAGGGACCCACAGATACGCAGTATTTT. The full variable domain, completed using reference TRBV11-2 and TRBJ2-3, is EAGVAQSPRYKIIEKRQSVAFWCNPISGHATLYWYQQILGQGPKLLIQFQNNGVVDDSQLPKDRFSAERLKGVDSTLKIQPAKLEDSAVYLCASNLRQGPTDTQYFGPGTRLTVL.

The chain combines TRBV19 with TRBJ1-3; TRBD1 might be the D (5 bases). Germline V lookup: CDR1 LNHDA, CDR2 SQIVND (reference sequence). The CDR3 totals 16 residues. V lost 4 bases and J 0 bases, leaving 13 bases between the germline ends. Here the CDR3 DNA reads TGTGCCAGTAGTACGACCCGACAGCTCTCTGGAAACACCATATATTTT. Protein product: CASSTTRQLSGNTIYF. The full variable domain, completed using reference TRBV19 and TRBJ1-3, is DGGITQSPKYLFRKEGQNVTLSCEQNLNHDAMYWYRQDPGQGLRLIYYSQIVNDFQKGDIAEGYSVSREKKESFPLTVTSAQKNPTAFYLCASSTTRQLSGNTIYFGEGSWLTVV.

This chain links TRBV15 with TRBJ1-2, with TRBD1 as a possible D gene (5 bases). The CDR3 spans 14 residues. V lost 1 base, J lost 10 bases, and 16 bases lay in between. Germline V gives CDR1 LNHNV, CDR2 YYDKDF (reference sequence). The CDR3: CATSRARGVAFYTF. CDR3 nucleotides: TGTGCCACCAGCAGAGCCCGGGGGGTGGCATTCTACACCTTC. Drawing the rest from reference TRBV15 and TRBJ1-2, the complete variable domain is DAMVIQNPRYQVTQFGKPVTLSCSQTLNHNVMYWYQQKSSQAPKLLFHYYDKDFNNEADTPDNFQSRRPNTSFCFLDIRSPGLGDTAMYLCATSRARGVAFYTFGSGTRLTVV.

As DNA, the CDR3 is TGTGCCAGCACCCTACTAGCGGGGGATGTCAATGAGCAGTTCTTC. Its protein product is CASTLLAGDVNEQFF. The rearrangement uses TRBV27 and TRBJ2-1, with 11 bases lining up with TRBD2. Per the germline V gene, CDR1 is MNHEY and CDR2 is SMNVEV (reference sequence). The CDR3 is made up of 15 amino acids. Losses at the gene ends were 7 bases for V and 6 bases for J; bases not matched to a gene: 8.

The chain joins TRBV6-1 to TRBJ1-1; D perhaps matches TRBD1 (6 bases). The length of the CDR3 is 15 residues. Between the trimmed V and J ends, which lost 7 bases and 1 base, there was a span of 16 bases. Germline CDR1 reads MNHNS; CDR2 reads SASEGT. The CDR3 DNA is TGTGCCAGCAAGATACAGGGAGTCGGGAACACTGAAGCTTTCTTT. It is translated as CASKIQGVGNTEAFF.

The rearrangement links TRBV27 to TRBJ2-3; D may be TRBD2 (11 bases). Germline V gene lookup returns CDR1 MNHEY and CDR2 SMNVEV (reference sequence). Trimming removed 4 bases at V and 4 bases at J, with 27 bases between. The CDR3 contains 19 residues. CDR3 sequence (DNA): TGTGCCAGCAGTTCCCGGGACAGGGGACTAGCGGCGGACTCAGATACGCAGTATTTT. It codes for CASSSRDRGLAADSDTQYF.

J is TRBJ2-3 and V is TRBV10-2; 14 nucleotides align to TRBD2. With V trimmed by 6 bases and J by 0 bases, 11 bases remained unmatched. Germline V gives CDR1 WSHSY, CDR2 SAAADI. There are 19 residues in the CDR3. The chain's CDR3 is CASRMTSGGALYSTDTQYF. CDR3 bases: TGCGCCAGCAGGATGACTAGCGGGGGGGCACTGTACAGCACAGATACGCAGTATTTT.

This clone was seen a few times. As DNA, the CDR3 is TGTGCCAGCAGCTTAGACCGACACGGATCCCAAAACACCATATATTTT. It encodes CASSLDRHGSQNTIYF. This chain joins TRBV7-2 and TRBJ1-3; D gene uncertain. The CDR3 extends over 16 amino acids. Germline CDR1 SGHTA, CDR2 FQGNSA. The V gene lost 1 base and the J gene lost 6 bases, with 16 bases spanning the gap.

The chain is built from TRBV6-1 and TRBJ2-1, with a weak D call TRBD2 (6 bases). The ends were cut back, 7 bases at V and 4 bases at J, with 14 bases in the middle. Germline CDR1 reads MNHNS; CDR2 reads SASEGT. This CDR3 comprises 14 residues. CDR3 sequence (DNA): TGTGCCAGCACGGAGGGGAACGCATACAATGAGCAGTTCTTC. Translation: CASTEGNAYNEQFF.

The V call is TRBV9, the J call TRBJ1-3; D is unclear. The germline V and J ends were trimmed by 0 bases and 8 bases, with 18 bases remaining between them. CDR3 size: 16 residues. Per germline, CDR1 SGDLS and CDR2 YYNGEE. This CDR3 reads CASSVGVMSLPDTIYF. The CDR3, as DNA: TGTGCCAGCAGCGTAGGCGTGATGAGTTTGCCGGACACCATATATTTT.

This chain links TRBV10-3 with TRBJ2-5; a weak D match, TRBD1 (6 bases). In germline, CDR1 is ENHRY, CDR2 SYGVKD. Trimming took off 1 base at V and 4 bases at J, with 10 bases between the two ends. This CDR3 has 14 amino acids. Here the CDR3 DNA reads TGTGCCATCAGTGAGTTAGGGGGACGAGAGACCCAGTACTTC. It yields the protein CAISELGGRETQYF.

In this sample, this clone turned up once. V gene TRBV18 combines with J gene TRBJ2-6; D is undetermined. V lost 3 bases and J lost 0, with 6 bases in between. The CDR3 is 15 amino acids. In germline, CDR1 is KGHSH, CDR2 LQKENI. The CDR3, as DNA: TGTGCCAGCTCACCCGGGTCCTCTGGGGCCAACGTCCTGACTTTC. It encodes CASSPGSSGANVLTF.

The CDR3 is CASSEGRPGPYEQYF. The CDR3 DNA reads as TGTGCCAGCAGTGAAGGTAGACCAGGGCCCTACGAGCAGTACTTC. The rearrangement joins TRBV6-1 to TRBJ2-7; tentative D call: TRBD1 (5 bases). CDR1 is MNHNS, CDR2 SASEGT, per germline. V was trimmed by 1 base and J by 2 bases, leaving 12 bases between them. The CDR3 totals 15 residues.

The chain couples TRBV6-5 to TRBJ1-2, with TRBD1 as a possible D gene (5 bases). The CDR3 consists of 15 residues. V lost 8 bases and J 5 bases, leaving 21 bases between the germline ends. Per the germline V gene, CDR1 is MNHEY and CDR2 is SVGAGI. As DNA, the CDR3 is TGTGCCAGCGGAGAACCGGGACGGGAGGTGTATGGCTACACCTTC. Protein sequence: CASGEPGREVYGYTF.